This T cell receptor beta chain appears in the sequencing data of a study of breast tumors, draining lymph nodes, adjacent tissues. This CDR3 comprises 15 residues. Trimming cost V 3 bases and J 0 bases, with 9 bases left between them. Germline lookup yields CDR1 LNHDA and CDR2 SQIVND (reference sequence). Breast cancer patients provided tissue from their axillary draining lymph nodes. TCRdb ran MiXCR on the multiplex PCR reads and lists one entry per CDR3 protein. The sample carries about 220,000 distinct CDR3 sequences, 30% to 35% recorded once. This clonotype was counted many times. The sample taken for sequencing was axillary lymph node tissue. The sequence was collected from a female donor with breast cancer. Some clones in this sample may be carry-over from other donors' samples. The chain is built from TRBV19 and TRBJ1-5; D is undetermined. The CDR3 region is CASSMMGFSNQPQHF. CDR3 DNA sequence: TGTGCCAGTAGTATGATGGGGTTTAGCAATCAGCCCCAGCATTTT. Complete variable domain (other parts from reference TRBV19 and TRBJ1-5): DGGITQSPKYLFRKEGQNVTLSCEQNLNHDAMYWYRQDPGQGLRLIYYSQIVNDFQKGDIAEGYSVSREKKESFPLTVTSAQKNPTAFYLCASSMMGFSNQPQHFGDGTRLSIL.